Below are 27 T cell receptor beta chains sequenced from a single sample in a study of T-cell memory formation after mild COVID-19. TCRdb re-called the 5' RACE reads with MiXCR, one entry per CDR3 protein. The sample lists some 130,000 distinct CDR3 sequences; about 5.9% were seen once. The sequenced sample consisted of PBMCs or a T cell subset sorted from them (not recorded which). The receptors were sampled from an adult woman who had mild COVID-19 (a few samples of this study predate the infection). Cell type and time point are not known.

The chain links TRBV5-1 to TRBJ2-5; 10 nucleotides line up with TRBD1. V shed 3 bases and J 5 bases; nucleotides not matched to a gene: 4. This CDR3 region has 14 residues. Germline values: CDR1 SGHRS, CDR2 YFSETQ. CDR3 sequence: CASSSRTGGETQYF. The CDR3 DNA is TGCGCCAGCAGCTCCAGGACAGGGGGGGAGACCCAGTACTTC.

The chain uses TRBV9 and TRBJ2-2, with TRBD1 identical over 7 bases. Looked up from germline, CDR1 is SGDLS and CDR2 is YYNGEE. The CDR3 is 16 amino acids. With 2 bases clipped from V and 5 bases from J, the junction kept 9 bases outside the gene matches. CDR3 sequence (DNA): TGTGCCAGCAGCGTCAGGGGGAGCCCGGGGACCGGGGAGCTGTTTTTT. Protein sequence: CASSVRGSPGTGELFF.

This clonotype occurred many times. CDR3 amino acids: CASSGAAGQGGTFF. As DNA, the CDR3 is TGTGCCAGCAGTGGTGCTGCGGGACAGGGTGGAACTTTCTTT. The rearrangement uses TRBV12-3 or TRBV12-4 and TRBJ1-1, with 9 bases that match TRBD1. The CDR3 contains 14 residues. The trim removed 5 bases at V and 12 bases at J, leaving 13 bases unmatched.

The sample holds many counts of this clonotype. V is TRBV4-1 and J is TRBJ2-7; D possibly corresponds to TRBD1 (5 bases). Germline values: CDR1 MGHRA, CDR2 YSYEKL. CDR3 size: 15 residues. V dropped 0 bases and J dropped 3 bases, with 12 bases sitting between them. In nucleotides, the CDR3 is TGCGCCAGCAGCCAAGACAGAGTGGGGCTCTACGAGCAGTACTTC. Amino acids: CASSQDRVGLYEQYF.

This clonotype has more than one count but fewer than ten. The rearrangement uses TRBV14 and TRBJ1-6; D gene ambiguous. This CDR3 spans 14 amino acids. Germline V gene lookup returns CDR1 SGHDN and CDR2 FVKESK. Trimming removed 0 bases at V and 7 bases at J, with 7 bases between. DNA of the CDR3: TGTGCCAGCAGCCAAGAGTACGTCAATTCACCCCTCCACTTT. Its translation: CASSQEYVNSPLHF. The whole variable domain, filled in from reference TRBV14 and TRBJ1-6, reads EAGVTQFPSHSVIEKGQTVTLRCDPISGHDNLYWYRRVMGKEIKFLLHFVKESKQDESGMPNNRFLAERTGGTYSTLKVQPAELEDSGVYFCASSQEYVNSPLHFGNGTRLTVT.

In this sample, this clonotype turned up many times. The chain employs TRBV6-2 or TRBV6-3 and TRBJ2-7; D is perhaps TRBD1 (6 bases). Germline V lookup: CDR1 MNHEY, CDR2 SVGEGT. This CDR3 region has 14 residues. Trimming took off 7 bases at V and 5 bases at J, with 18 bases between the two ends. CDR3 DNA: TGTGCCAGCAACTACTACAGGGCCAGGAACGAGCAGTACTTC. Translated, it gives CASNYYRARNEQYF.

This clonotype was observed a few times. The chain employs TRBV5-6 and TRBJ2-4; no definite D call. The CDR3 sequence is 15 residues long. V gave up 4 bases and J gave up 0 bases, with 11 bases separating them. Germline loops: CDR1 SGHDT, CDR2 YYEEEE. The CDR3 DNA sequence: TGTGCCAGCAGCCCGGCCAAGGTAGCCAAAAACATTCAGTACTTC. This encodes CASSPAKVAKNIQYF.

This clonotype was seen a handful of times. The chain carries TRBV12-3 or TRBV12-4 and TRBJ2-7; D may be TRBD1 (5 bases). V dropped 6 bases and J dropped 5 bases, with 8 bases sitting between them. The CDR3 length is 11 residues. The CDR3 sequence: CASSWGDEQYF. CDR3 sequence (DNA): TGTGCCAGCAGCTGGGGCGACGAGCAGTACTTC.

This clonotype was observed a few times. This rearrangement joins TRBV3-1 to TRBJ1-1; the match to TRBD1 covers 7 bases. Trimming cost V 3 bases and J 1 base; bases outside gene matches: 11. Germline CDR1 LGHDT, CDR2 YNNKEL (reference sequence). CDR3 size: 17 residues. CDR3 amino acids: CASSHPKPGTANTEAFF. The CDR3 coding sequence is TGTGCCAGCAGCCACCCCAAACCGGGGACAGCGAACACTGAAGCTTTCTTT. Supplemented by reference TRBV3-1 and TRBJ1-1, the full variable domain reads DTAVSQTPKYLVTQMGNDKSIKCEQNLGHDTMYWYKQDSKKFLKIMFSYNNKELIINETVPNRFSPKSPDKAHLNLHINSLELGDSAVYFCASSHPKPGTANTEAFFGQGTRLTVV.

This clonotype was counted a few times. The chain combines TRBV4-3 with TRBJ1-3; 8 bases fit TRBD1. In germline, CDR1 is LGHNA, CDR2 YSLEER. With V trimmed by 1 base and J by 2 bases, 13 bases remained unmatched. CDR3 size: 19 residues. The CDR3 is CASSQAPHGQGRTGNTIYF. DNA for the CDR3: TGCGCCAGCAGCCAAGCGCCTCACGGACAGGGAAGGACTGGAAACACCATATATTTT.

The DNA of the CDR3 is TGTGCCAGCTACCAGGGACTAAAGACTAGCGGCCCAACAGATACGCAGTATTTT. This codes for CASYQGLKTSGPTDTQYF. The J gene is TRBJ2-3, the V gene TRBV7-9, with 9 bases that match TRBD2. V lost 8 bases and J lost 3; bases outside the gene matches: 18. CDR1 and CDR2 (germline): SEHNR, FQNEAQ (reference sequence). The CDR3 covers 18 residues.

J is TRBJ2-1 and V is TRBV20-1; D uncertain. With 3 bases removed from V and 7 bases from J, the gap between germline ends came to 10 bases. The germline gives CDR1 DFQATT, CDR2 SNEGSKA (reference sequence). The CDR3 has 12 amino acids. The CDR3 DNA is TGCAGTGCTAGGAAGGGTTCTAATGAGCAGTTCTTC. Amino acid sequence: CSARKGSNEQFF.

A few counts support this clonotype. The chain recombines TRBV5-1 with TRBJ2-7; D is possibly TRBD1 or TRBD2 (5 bases each). In germline, CDR1 is SGHRS, CDR2 YFSETQ. The V gene lost 4 bases and the J gene lost 0 bases, with 14 bases spanning the gap. This CDR3 has 15 amino acids. For the CDR3, the DNA is TGCGCCAGCAGCACCCACCCCGGGGCCTCCTACGAGCAGTACTTC. Translation: CASSTHPGASYEQYF.

This clonotype turned up a few times. The chain recombines TRBV27 with TRBJ2-3; D may be TRBD1 (6 bases). The V gene's germline CDR1 is MNHEY and CDR2 SMNVEV (reference sequence). This CDR3 is built from 17 residues. Trimming took off 1 base at V and 1 base at J, with 15 bases between the two ends. The CDR3 sequence: CASSLLPTGYGTDTQYF. The CDR3 DNA is TGTGCCAGCAGTTTATTACCGACAGGTTACGGCACAGATACGCAGTATTTT.

This clonotype was detected a few times. The chain recombines TRBV7-8 with TRBJ2-1, with D uncertain. CDR3 size: 12 residues. V lost 4 bases and J lost 4, with 5 bases in between. Looked up from germline, CDR1 is SGHVS and CDR2 is FQNEAQ. This CDR3 is CASSSFYNEQFF. The CDR3 nucleotides are TGTGCCAGCAGCTCATTTTACAATGAGCAGTTCTTC.

This clonotype has ten or more counts. The chain couples TRBV7-9 to TRBJ1-4; D is unresolved. This CDR3 region has 14 residues. Trimming shortened V by 2 bases and J by 3 bases, and 7 bases separated the two germline ends. CDR1 SEHNR and CDR2 FQNEAQ come from the germline V gene (reference sequence). The CDR3 spells CASSLHTANEKLFF. The CDR3 DNA reads TGTGCCAGCAGCTTACACACAGCTAATGAAAAACTGTTTTTT.

The chain is built from TRBV6-2 or TRBV6-3 and TRBJ2-3; 7 bases are a match to TRBD2. The germline V gene encodes CDR1 MNHEY and CDR2 SVGEGT. CDR3 size: 11 residues. The junction had 3 bases not matched to a gene; V was cut back by 4 bases and J by 11 bases. In DNA form, the CDR3 reads TGTGCCAGCAGTTCGGGGGGAAGGCAGTATTTT. It specifies CASSSGGRQYF.

This clonotype has at least ten counts. This chain connects TRBV29-1 to TRBJ2-5; D may be TRBD2 (5 bases). This CDR3 has 12 amino acids. The germline V gene has CDR1 SQVTM and CDR2 ANQGSEA. V was cut by 7 bases and J by 2 bases, with 11 bases left in between. The CDR3 spells CSGQSGQETQYF. The CDR3 nucleotides read TGCAGCGGCCAAAGCGGTCAAGAGACCCAGTACTTC.

This clonotype was counted ten times or more. The chain couples TRBV10-3 to TRBJ1-2; D is uncertain. The CDR3 loop spans 14 amino acids. Germline CDR1 and CDR2: ENHRY and SYGVKD. Trimming pared 0 bases from V and 3 bases from J, leaving 8 bases between. The CDR3 here is CAISESETHYGYTF. DNA for the CDR3: TGTGCCATCAGTGAGTCGGAGACACACTATGGCTACACCTTC.

The V call is TRBV12-3 or TRBV12-4, the J call TRBJ2-1, with a possible D match to TRBD2 (5 bases). V was trimmed by 6 bases and J by 4 bases, leaving 10 bases between them. The length of the CDR3 is 13 residues. CDR3 in amino acids: CASSSRGYNEQFF. In nucleotides, the CDR3 is TGTGCCAGCAGCTCCCGGGGATACAATGAGCAGTTCTTC.

This clonotype was seen ten or more times. The DNA of the CDR3 is TGCGCCAGCAGCTTGGGGGACACCACAGATACGCAGTATTTT. Encoded protein: CASSLGDTTDTQYF. This chain joins TRBV5-1 and TRBJ2-3, with D perhaps matching TRBD1 (6 bases). CDR3 length equals 14 residues. The V gene lost 0 bases and the J gene lost 2 bases, with 7 bases spanning the gap. Per germline, CDR1 SGHRS and CDR2 YFSETQ.

There are many counts of this clonotype. The CDR3 loop reads CASSWTGSADTQYF. The CDR3 nucleotides are TGTGCCAGCAGCTGGACAGGGAGCGCAGATACGCAGTATTTT. The J gene is TRBJ2-3, the V gene TRBV7-9, with 8 bases fitting TRBD1. CDR1 is SEHNR and CDR2 is FQNEAQ in the germline V gene (reference sequence). The trim removed 4 bases at V and 4 bases at J, leaving 4 bases unmatched. The CDR3 runs to 14 residues.

The chain employs TRBV30 and TRBJ1-5, with no clear D. The CDR3 consists of 16 residues. Trimming shortened V by 1 base and J by 0 bases, and 13 bases separated the two germline ends. Germline CDR1 and CDR2: GTSNPN and SVGIG (reference sequence). Written as DNA, the CDR3 is TGTGCCTGGAGTGGACCGCTTGCGGGTAGCAATCAGCCCCAGCATTTT. Protein sequence: CAWSGPLAGSNQPQHF.

This clonotype was counted ten times or more. This chain links TRBV2 with TRBJ2-3; D is unresolved. The CDR3 loop spans 15 amino acids. The V end lost 2 bases, the J end lost 2 bases, and 11 bases lay between the germline ends. Germline CDR1 is SNHLY and CDR2 is FYNNEI. DNA for the CDR3: TGTGCCAGCAGTGAACTCGTTATCTCCACAGATACGCAGTATTTT. The encoded protein is CASSELVISTDTQYF.

This clonotype was seen a handful of times. The chain combines TRBV6-5 with TRBJ1-6; 8 bases fit TRBD1. Trimming at V came to 2 bases and at J to 10 bases, leaving 7 bases not matched to a gene. CDR1 is MNHEY and CDR2 is SVGAGI in the germline V gene. The CDR3 is made up of 15 amino acids. CDR3 coding DNA: TGTGCCAGCAGTTACGCGACAGGGGTAGGATCACCCCTCCACTTT. It specifies CASSYATGVGSPLHF.

This clonotype has more than one count but fewer than ten. The V call is TRBV12-3 or TRBV12-4, the J call TRBJ1-1, with a weak D call TRBD1 (5 bases). V lost 6 bases to trimming and J lost 12 bases, with 17 bases between them. The CDR3 covers 12 residues. The CDR3 sequence is CASSTAWGSSFF. The CDR3 bases are TGTGCCAGCAGCACCGCGTGGGGCTCCTCTTTCTTT.

Only a few counts were recorded for this clonotype. The chain combines TRBV19 with TRBJ2-6; unclear D gene. This CDR3 comprises 16 residues. V lost 7 bases and J lost 0, with 13 bases in between. In germline, CDR1 is LNHDA, CDR2 SQIVND (reference sequence). The CDR3 sequence: CASNDAKLSGANVLTF. CDR3 sequence (DNA): TGTGCCAGTAACGACGCCAAACTCTCTGGGGCCAACGTCCTGACTTTC.